The TCR beta chain under discussion was sequenced for a study of T cell responses to AZD1222 COVID-19 vaccine. Notes on this clone: The antigen remains unidentified.

The method was immunoSEQ multiplex PCR; TCRdb's version includes in-frame clones alone and lacks a portion of them. The sample lists 140,000 to 150,000 clones; about 91% were seen once. Germline CDR1 reads MGHDK; CDR2 reads SYGVNS. CDR3 length: 14 residues. V was cut by 0 bases and J by 4 bases, with 10 bases left in between. Second doses that came at about 4 or about 12 weeks were put together. Overall study results and limits: Among spike-specific TCRs, nearly half reportedly target unmutated variant regions. An increase in Spike-specific TCR breadth and depth was observed after two AZD1222 doses. Spike was spanned by vaccine-associated CD4 TCRs, which were dominant at 160-218 and 743-854.

The TCR comes from an adult who received the AZD1222 COVID-19 vaccine. The sample in question was peripheral blood, obtained 28 days after the second AZD1222 dose. This chain uses TRBV25-1 with TRBJ2-7; D may be TRBD2 (6 bases). The CDR3 coding sequence is TGTGCCAGCAGTGAATACGGGAGTGGGTACGAGCAGTACTTC. It specifies CASSEYGSGYEQYF.